Listed below are T cell receptor beta chains from one sample, sequenced in a study of regulatory T cells in long-lasting Graves disease. Each CDR3 protein is one row after TCRdb ran MiXCR on the multiplex PCR reads. Of some 370,000 distinct CDR3 sequences listed, roughly 25% are singletons. Sequencing was performed on peripheral blood mononuclear cells (PBMCs), taken when the disease was refractory, from a patient treated with antithyroid drugs. The receptor source for this set is a middle-aged woman with Graves disease. Both conserved end residues are part of each CDR3. The order of the fields is clone size, D gene, V gene, J gene, CDR3 protein, CDR3 DNA. A D gene is named only where the DNA matches it firmly. Clone size is not always given. Where it is, it says once, few, many or a class for expanded clones.

many	.	TRBV12-3/TRBV12-4	TRBJ1-5	CASGRFHQPQHF	TGTGCCAGCGGAAGGTTTCATCAGCCCCAGCATTTT
.	.	TRBV29-1	TRBJ1-4	CSVWSGDEKLFF	TGCAGCGTTTGGTCAGGGGACGAAAAACTGTTTTTT
.	TRBD1	TRBV10-3	TRBJ2-5	CAISESETGAVRQYF	TGTGCCATCAGTGAGTCGGAGACAGGGGCGGTGAGGCAGTACTTC
.	.	TRBV27	TRBJ2-5	CASSETRTYQETQYF	TGTGCCAGCAGTGAGACGCGTACGTACCAAGAGACCCAGTACTTC
few	TRBD1	TRBV7-9	TRBJ2-5	CASSAPGQGWYQETQYF	TGTGCCAGCAGCGCCCCGGGACAGGGTTGGTACCAAGAGACCCAGTACTTC
many	TRBD2	TRBV20-1	TRBJ2-5	CSATNLMAGAGETQYF	TGCAGTGCTACAAACCTTATGGCGGGAGCTGGAGAGACCCAGTACTTC
few	.	TRBV4-1	TRBJ2-6	CASSQEGAGANVLTF	TGCGCCAGCAGCCAAGAGGGGGCTGGGGCCAACGTCCTGACTTTC
.	TRBD2	TRBV19	TRBJ2-2	CASSISGRRSGELFF	TGTGCCAGTAGTATTAGCGGGAGAAGGTCCGGGGAGCTGTTTTTT
many	TRBD1	TRBV28	TRBJ1-1	CASKQGANTEAFF	TGTGCCAGTAAACAGGGGGCCAACACTGAAGCTTTCTTT
many	.	TRBV7-8	TRBJ2-5	CASSLSNVKETQYF	TGTGCCAGCAGCTTATCGAATGTAAAAGAGACCCAGTACTTC
few	TRBD1	TRBV15	TRBJ2-7	CATSRGDSSYEQYF	TGTGCCACCAGCAGGGGGGACAGCTCCTACGAGCAGTACTTC